Below, one TCR beta chain is given with its context. Antigen: not known. The data belong to a study of cytomegalovirus exposure and HLA in healthy donors. The study's findings and limits: A missense variant in DCLRE1C was later tied to TCR beta V- and J-gene trimming. In most subjects, TCR beta sequences reportedly gave accurate predictions of HLA-A and HLA-B alleles. Immune exposure information available was restricted to CMV serostatus.

From germline, CDR1 is SGHRS and CDR2 YFSETQ. The CDR3 totals 15 residues. The germline V and J ends were trimmed by 4 bases and 0 bases, with 12 bases remaining between them. The PCR made use of 60 Vbeta and 13 Jbeta primers. Authors' analysis steps: A later analysis counted approximately 80 million unique TCR beta chains, some 12 million shared. Sequencing used immunoSEQ multiplex PCR; TCRdb keeps in-frame clones, though not all of them. V, J and clone size were drawn from that table, and D and trimming were deduced from the DNA. The table has roughly 200,000 clones, 75% seen once. V and J are TRBV5-1 and TRBJ2-3; possible D gene TRBD1, 6 bases. The sequence was collected from a male donor in good health and CMV-seronegative. Sequencing was performed on PBMCs. CDR3 coding DNA: TGCGCCAGCAGCCCCGGACAGACTAGCACAGATACGCAGTATTTT. The encoded protein is CASSPGQTSTDTQYF.